Shown below are 25 T cell receptor beta chains from a single sample sequenced in a study of siplizumab effects on memory and regulatory T cells. Some clones are missing from TCRdb's copy, which holds only in-frame ones; the method was immunoSEQ multiplex PCR. The data hold around 100,000 clones, with 90% to 95% observed a single time. The sequenced sample consisted of non-Treg CD4+ T cells sorted from blood. These receptors all stem from a human donor in good health.

This clone was seen just once. The chain recombines TRBV11-2 with TRBJ2-2; D may be TRBD1 (5 bases). Germline V gene lookup returns CDR1 SGHAT and CDR2 FQNNGV. CDR3 size: 13 residues. Trimming cost V 4 bases and J 5 bases, with 8 bases left between them. The DNA of the CDR3 is TGTGCCAGCAGCTCCAGGGTTACCGGGGAGCTGTTTTTT. This sequence encodes CASSSRVTGELFF. The whole variable domain, filled in from reference TRBV11-2 and TRBJ2-2, reads EAGVAQSPRYKIIEKRQSVAFWCNPISGHATLYWYQQILGQGPKLLIQFQNNGVVDDSQLPKDRFSAERLKGVDSTLKIQPAKLEDSAVYLCASSSRVTGELFFGEGSRLTVL.

This clone was detected a few times. J is TRBJ1-5 and V is TRBV6-1; D is unresolved. V lost 5 bases, J lost 1 base, and 12 bases lay in between. This CDR3 comprises 15 residues. CDR1 is MNHNS, CDR2 SASEGT, per germline. The DNA for the CDR3 is TGTGCCAGCAGTCTTTCGCGCACGAGCAATCAGCCCCAGCATTTT. Its protein product is CASSLSRTSNQPQHF.

This chain links TRBV29-1 with TRBJ1-2; 10 nucleotides match TRBD1. CDR1 is SQVTM and CDR2 is ANQGSEA in the germline V gene. The CDR3 length is 13 residues. With 5 bases clipped from V and 8 bases from J, the junction kept 8 bases outside the gene matches. The CDR3 sequence: CSVSRDRGYGYTF. In nucleotides, the CDR3 is TGCAGCGTTTCACGGGACAGGGGATACGGCTACACCTTC.

This clone was seen a single time. The chain links TRBV10-3 to TRBJ2-3, with D possibly being TRBD2 (5 bases). Germline CDR1 and CDR2: ENHRY and SYGVKD. This CDR3 comprises 13 residues. V dropped 8 bases and J dropped 5 bases, with 14 bases sitting between them. CDR3 sequence: CAIGSGSEDTQYF. The CDR3 bases are TGTGCCATCGGGTCGGGATCTGAAGATACGCAGTATTTT.

V gene TRBV4-1 combines with J gene TRBJ2-7, with D tentatively TRBD1 or TRBD2 (5 bases each). V lost 3 bases to trimming and J lost 6 bases, with 21 bases between them. CDR3 size: 16 residues. Germline V CDR1 and CDR2: MGHRA, YSYEKL. This CDR3 is CASSQPFGTHRGEQYF. The CDR3 DNA follows: TGCGCCAGCAGCCAGCCTTTCGGGACCCACCGTGGCGAGCAGTACTTC.

The genes are TRBV6-5 and TRBJ1-6, with TRBD1 as a possible D gene (6 bases). Deletions cut 4 bases from V and 6 bases from J, with 13 bases between. Germline V gene lookup returns CDR1 MNHEY and CDR2 SVGAGI. The CDR3 has 15 residues. CDR3 in amino acids: CASSSVGGGNSPLHF. Written as DNA, the CDR3 is TGTGCCAGCAGTTCCGTCGGGGGCGGTAATTCACCCCTCCACTTT.

The DNA for the CDR3 is TGTGCCAGCACCTCGTGGCCCGCTCCGCAGTACTTC. Amino acid sequence: CASTSWPAPQYF. The chain couples TRBV11-2 to TRBJ2-7; D remains ambiguous. The V gene lost 7 bases and the J gene lost 9 bases, with 16 bases spanning the gap. CDR1 and CDR2 (germline): SGHAT, FQNNGV. This CDR3 is built from 12 residues.

V gene TRBV11-3 combines with J gene TRBJ2-1; no definite D call. Germline assignment: CDR1 SGHNT and CDR2 YENEEA. Trimming removed 5 bases from V and 4 bases from J, with 12 bases in between. The CDR3 consists of 14 residues. The CDR3 nucleotides are TGTGCCAGCAGCCCTGAGAGCAGATACAATGAGCAGTTCTTC. Translating gives CASSPESRYNEQFF.

The genes are TRBV4-1 and TRBJ1-5, with D uncertain. V shed 6 bases and J shed 1 base, with 13 bases lying between them. In germline, CDR1 is MGHRA, CDR2 YSYEKL. This CDR3 is 15 amino acids long. Here the CDR3 reads CASRPVAVSNQPQHF. Here the CDR3 DNA reads TGCGCCAGCAGGCCGGTGGCAGTGAGCAATCAGCCCCAGCATTTT.

V usage is TRBV15 and J usage is TRBJ1-1; D might be TRBD1 (5 bases). Looked up from germline, CDR1 is LNHNV and CDR2 is YYDKDF (reference sequence). V lost 0 bases to trimming and J lost 7 bases, with 9 bases between them. The length of the CDR3 is 13 residues. DNA of the CDR3: TGTGCCACCAGCAGAGAAATCAGGGTTGAAGCTTTCTTT. Its translation: CATSREIRVEAFF.

The table lists this clone with a few counts. Its ends do not fully match the called genes, so a read error is possible. The chain is built from TRBV7-7 and TRBJ1-2, with 10 positions matching TRBD1. In germline, CDR1 is SSHAT, CDR2 FNYEAQ (reference sequence). The CDR3 is 15 amino acids. CDR3 bases: TGTGCTAGCACCCCCTTGGGACAGGGGAACTATGGCTACACCTTC. Its translation: CASTPLGQGNYGYTF. The entire variable domain, with the rest obtained from reference TRBV7-7 and TRBJ1-2, is as follows: GAGVSQSPRYKVTKRGQDVTLRCDPISSHATLYWYQQALGQGPEFLTYFNYEAQPDKSGLPSDRFSAERPEGSISTLTIQRTEQRDSAMYRCASTPLGQGNYGYTFGSGTRLTVV.

This clone was observed once. The junction does not match germline at one end; this may be a read error. The CDR3 DNA sequence: TGTGCCAGCAGATTAGCGGAGACCCTCTGGAATGAGCAGTTCTTC. Its translation: CASRLAETLWNEQFF. V gene TRBV7-9 combines with J gene TRBJ2-1; a weak D match, TRBD2 (6 bases). This CDR3 has 15 amino acids. CDR1 is SEHNR and CDR2 is FQNEAQ in the germline V gene (reference sequence).

This chain uses TRBV5-6 with TRBJ1-2; D is undetermined. CDR1 and CDR2 from the germline V gene are SGHDT and YYEEEE. Trimming stripped 1 base from V and 8 bases from J, with 18 bases between. The CDR3 loop spans 15 amino acids. The CDR3 sequence: CASSLWRVQGVGYTF. The CDR3 DNA reads TGTGCCAGCAGCTTGTGGCGAGTACAAGGAGTCGGCTACACCTTC.

The gene calls are TRBV19 and TRBJ2-1; 10 bases fit TRBD1. Germline CDR1 and CDR2: LNHDA and SQIVND (reference sequence). J gave up 7 bases and V 1 base, and 4 bases lay outside the gene matches. The CDR3 contains 15 residues. The CDR3 DNA follows: TGTGCCAGTAGTATAGGGACAGGGGGACTAAATGAGCAGTTCTTC. This encodes CASSIGTGGLNEQFF.

V and J are TRBV30 and TRBJ1-1; the D gene is possibly TRBD1 (5 bases). The CDR3 is 12 amino acids. Trimming took 5 bases from V and 3 from J, leaving 10 bases between them. Germline values: CDR1 GTSNPN, CDR2 SVGIG (reference sequence). CDR3 region: CAWYQGYTEAFF. The CDR3 DNA follows: TGTGCCTGGTACCAGGGTTACACTGAAGCTTTCTTT.

This clone has just one count. The chain has TRBV5-4 and TRBJ2-1; D may be TRBD1 or TRBD2 (5 bases each). Germline V lookup: CDR1 SGHNT, CDR2 YYREEE (reference sequence). The length of the CDR3 is 13 residues. Trimming pared 5 bases from V and 4 bases from J, leaving 10 bases between. CDR3 bases: TGTGCCAGCAGGGGGGAGAATTACAATGAGCAGTTCTTC. Amino acid sequence: CASRGENYNEQFF.

This chain joins TRBV19 and TRBJ1-3; 9 nucleotides agree with TRBD1. There are 15 residues in the CDR3. V lost 4 bases, J lost 1 base, and 2 bases stayed unmatched. Germline lookup yields CDR1 LNHDA and CDR2 SQIVND (reference sequence). CDR3 sequence: CASSTGTGSGNTIYF. In DNA form, the CDR3 reads TGTGCCAGTAGTACCGGGACAGGGTCTGGAAACACCATATATTTT.

J is TRBJ2-4 and V is TRBV9; 13 nucleotides match TRBD2. Germline assignment: CDR1 SGDLS and CDR2 YYNGEE. This CDR3 region has 21 residues. The V and J ends lost 1 base and 5 bases, in that order; junction bases with no gene match: 18. The CDR3, as DNA: TGTGCCAGCAGCGTAAGAAGTCCAACTAGCGGGAGGGCCGCATATGAAAACATTCAGTACTTC. As protein: CASSVRSPTSGRAAYENIQYF.

The rearrangement joins TRBV11-3 to TRBJ2-3; possibly TRBD1 for D (6 bases). This CDR3 has 13 residues. Germline assignment: CDR1 SGHNT and CDR2 YENEEA. Between the trimmed V and J ends, which lost 2 bases and 3 bases, there was a span of 6 bases. The CDR3 loop is CASSLTGTDTQYF. The CDR3 DNA reads TGTGCCAGCAGCTTAACAGGGACAGATACGCAGTATTTT.

The chain has TRBV9 and TRBJ2-2, with D possibly called TRBD1 or TRBD2 (5 bases each). This CDR3 contains 13 residues. V lost 5 bases, J lost 4 bases, and 9 bases lay in between. Germline V gene data show CDR1 as SGDLS and CDR2 as YYNGEE. The CDR3 reads CASSPGPTGELFF. CDR3 sequence (DNA): TGTGCCAGCAGTCCGGGACCCACCGGGGAGCTGTTTTTT.

This sequence joins TRBV5-4 and TRBJ2-7; D call uncertain. Trimming left V 0 bases short and J 3 bases short, with 13 bases between. The germline V gene encodes CDR1 SGHNT and CDR2 YYREEE (reference sequence). There are 15 residues in the CDR3. The CDR3 region is CASSLAGVSSYEQYF. As DNA, the CDR3 is TGTGCCAGCAGCTTGGCTGGCGTGTCCAGCTACGAGCAGTACTTC. Using reference TRBV5-4 and TRBJ2-7 for the parts outside the CDR3, the full variable domain is ETGVTQSPTHLIKTRGQQVTLRCSSQSGHNTVSWYQQALGQGPQFIFQYYREEENGRGNFPPRFSGLQFPNYSSELNVNALELDDSALYLCASSLAGVSSYEQYFGPGTRLTVT.

The J gene is TRBJ1-5, the V gene TRBV2, with a tentative D call TRBD1 (5 bases). The V and J ends lost 8 bases and 7 bases respectively, with 18 bases between them. Looked up from germline, CDR1 is SNHLY and CDR2 is FYNNEI. This CDR3 comprises 14 residues. The CDR3 spells CASGGRDPWQPQHF. The CDR3 region has the DNA TGTGCCAGCGGGGGGAGAGACCCGTGGCAGCCCCAGCATTTT. The complete variable domain, with remaining parts taken from reference TRBV2 and TRBJ1-5, reads EPEVTQTPSHQVTQMGQEVILRCVPISNHLYFYWYRQILGQKVEFLVSFYNNEISEKSEIFDDQFSVERPDGSNFTLKIRSTKLEDSAMYFCASGGRDPWQPQHFGDGTRLSIL.

This clone was counted between two and nine times. V usage is TRBV7-8 and J usage is TRBJ2-2; 8 bases fit TRBD2. CDR1 SGHVS and CDR2 FQNEAQ come from the germline V gene. This CDR3 is 15 amino acids long. Unmatched junction bases numbered 6, after V lost 5 bases and J lost 4 bases. CDR3 nucleotide sequence: TGTGCCAGCAGCCCCGGGACTAGTTCCACCGGGGAGCTGTTTTTT. Translated: CASSPGTSSTGELFF.

The V gene is TRBV9, the J gene TRBJ1-2; 8 bases are a match to TRBD1. The CDR3 has 16 amino acids. Germline V lookup: CDR1 SGDLS, CDR2 YYNGEE. Germline trimming cut 4 bases from V and 7 bases from J; bases unmatched to any gene: 15. CDR3 loop: CASSLRTGSFTGGYTF. The CDR3 nucleotides are TGTGCCAGCAGCCTTAGGACAGGGTCTTTTACGGGTGGCTACACCTTC. Filled out from reference TRBV9 and TRBJ1-2, the complete variable domain reads DSGVTQTPKHLITATGQRVTLRCSPRSGDLSVYWYQQSLDQGLQFLIQYYNGEERAKGNILERFSAQQFPDLHSELNLSSLELGDSALYFCASSLRTGSFTGGYTFGSGTRLTVV.

The chain is built from TRBV7-2 and TRBJ2-3; D is uncertain. The germline CDR1 and CDR2 sequences are SGHTA and FQGNSA. Trimming stripped 8 bases from V and 3 bases from J, with 15 bases between. The CDR3 runs 14 residues. CDR3 sequence reads: CASFRGDVTDTQYF. The CDR3 DNA reads TGTGCCAGCTTTCGCGGAGACGTGACAGATACGCAGTATTTT.